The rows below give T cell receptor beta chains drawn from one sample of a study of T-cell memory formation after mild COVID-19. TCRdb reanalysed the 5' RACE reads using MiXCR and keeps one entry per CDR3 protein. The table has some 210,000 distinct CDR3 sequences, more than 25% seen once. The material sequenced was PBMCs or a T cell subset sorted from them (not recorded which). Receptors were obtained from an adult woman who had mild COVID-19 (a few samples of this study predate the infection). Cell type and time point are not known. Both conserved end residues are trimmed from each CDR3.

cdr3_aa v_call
ASSRRLDRGETF TRBV5-1
SARRRVSGGTGEQY TRBV20-1
ASSIEASAYNEQF TRBV19
ASSLDRIRYEQY TRBV11-3
SVDAGWGTEAF TRBV29-1
ASSFRPDRGPWGYEQY TRBV28
ASSLGTSGGLTYEQY TRBV7-8
ASSPGLAPNEQF TRBV12-3/TRBV12-4
ASSENGRAYQGDV TRBV25-1
ASSMTGLSYGYT TRBV6-5
ATSEGGISEAF TRBV24-1
ASSLDRTGHGYT TRBV5-1
ASSLGGPSYNEQF TRBV7-3
ASSMVFSGANVLT TRBV19
ASSLQHTYNEQF TRBV6-2/TRBV6-3
ASSSVAGGPSEQY TRBV5-1
ASSLEGGRTDTQY TRBV7-2
ASSTQIAVHKNIQY TRBV21-1
ASSLALTGTSFNEQF TRBV5-1
ASSRLTETQY TRBV18
ASSGQPFYGYT TRBV6-5
SVDGHQLRF TRBV29-1
SAPSGGNTDTQY TRBV20-1
ASSSLDRGTYEQY TRBV5-5
ASSEWGLRRGRTDTQY TRBV2
ASSLQTGWNTEAF TRBV5-5
SVEASGASEQF TRBV29-1
ASSEGLAGAGYEQY TRBV6-1
ASSSDPGPGEQY TRBV7-9
ATSSWQGDNEQF TRBV24-1
ASSGTGPSSGANVLT TRBV12-3/TRBV12-4
SGSSGETNEQF TRBV20-1
ASSPRGGENTEAF TRBV6-4
ASSGSRDRRQDNYGYT TRBV5-1
ASSLASVSYNEQF TRBV11-3
SAIVPRGPYEQY TRBV20-1
SARPTTRTSTVATGELF TRBV20-1
ATSQGVNTGELF TRBV24-1
ASSLEGTGSSGANVLT TRBV5-1
ASSRSDLPLTEAF TRBV14
ASSLTRGEQY TRBV7-9
ASSQGWTGNTGELF TRBV3-1
ATSRGDRDRDTQY TRBV15
SARGGEEYEQY TRBV29-1
AISSSLDRTDTQY TRBV10-3
SVEEQGGFTQY TRBV29-1